The present T cell receptor (beta chain) was sequenced within a study of cytotoxic CD8 clonotypes in ibrutinib-treated CLL. Frozen-stored PBMCs produced about 2 micrograms of genomic DNA for TCR beta libraries. Produced via immunoSEQ multiplex PCR; TCRdb's table is partial and in-frame only. The sample lists some 200,000 clones, approximately 75% seen once, with roughly an eighth in the top ten. The CDR3 covers 16 residues. V shed 3 bases and J shed 1 base, with 13 bases lying between them. The germline CDR1 and CDR2 sequences are MGHRA and YSYEKL. Details on this clone: Its target is not known.

Study-wide findings and caveats: Elevated clonality accompanied ibrutinib response, with a return toward baseline values at progression. Baseline clonality, higher than in age-matched healthy donors, tracked circulating CD8+ T-cell counts.

Specimen: PBMCs, collected after 12 months of ibrutinib treatment. The chain couples TRBV4-1 to TRBJ2-1; D uncertain. This clonotype was sampled from a human donor with chronic lymphocytic leukemia. The CDR3 sequence is CASSHPGRASYNEQFF. The CDR3 DNA sequence: TGCGCCAGCAGCCACCCTGGACGGGCGTCCTACAATGAGCAGTTCTTC.